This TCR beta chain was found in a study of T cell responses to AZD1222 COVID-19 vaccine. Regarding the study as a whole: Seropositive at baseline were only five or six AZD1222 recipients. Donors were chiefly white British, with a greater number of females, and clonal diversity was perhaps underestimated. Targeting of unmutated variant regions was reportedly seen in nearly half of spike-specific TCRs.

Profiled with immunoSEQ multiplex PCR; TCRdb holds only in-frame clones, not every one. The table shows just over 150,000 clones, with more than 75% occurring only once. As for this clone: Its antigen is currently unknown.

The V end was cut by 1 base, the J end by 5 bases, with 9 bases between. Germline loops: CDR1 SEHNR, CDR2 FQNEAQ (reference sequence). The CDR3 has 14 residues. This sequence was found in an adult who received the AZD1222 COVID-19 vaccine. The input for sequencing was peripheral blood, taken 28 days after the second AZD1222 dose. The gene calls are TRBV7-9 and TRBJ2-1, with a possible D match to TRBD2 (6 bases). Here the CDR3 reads CASSLVGLHNEQFF. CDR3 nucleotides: TGTGCCAGCAGCTTAGTGGGACTTCACAATGAGCAGTTCTTC. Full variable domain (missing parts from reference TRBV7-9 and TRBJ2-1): DTGVSQNPRHKITKRGQNVTFRCDPISEHNRLYWYRQTLGQGPEFLTYFQNEAQLEKSRLLSDRFSAERPKGSFSTLEIQRTEQGDSAMYLCASSLVGLHNEQFFGPGTRLTVL.